This TCR beta chain was recovered during a study of cytomegalovirus exposure and HLA in healthy donors. The length of the CDR3 is 15 residues. Trimming shortened V by 3 bases and J by 7 bases, and 18 bases separated the two germline ends. Germline CDR1 reads SNHLY; CDR2 reads FYNNEI. PCR used 60 Vbeta primers and 13 Jbeta primers. Repertoires were generated with immunoSEQ multiplex PCR, while TCRdb's copy carries only in-frame clones and drops some. Of approximately 140,000 clones in the sample, about 80% were seen once. This sequence originates from a middle-aged woman in good health and CMV-seronegative. The chain has TRBV2 and TRBJ1-2; weak D call: TRBD1 (5 bases). The specimen sequenced was PBMCs. In DNA form, the CDR3 reads TGTGCCAGCAGTGATTTACAGACAGCGCCTCGTGGCTACACCTTC. This sequence encodes CASSDLQTAPRGYTF.